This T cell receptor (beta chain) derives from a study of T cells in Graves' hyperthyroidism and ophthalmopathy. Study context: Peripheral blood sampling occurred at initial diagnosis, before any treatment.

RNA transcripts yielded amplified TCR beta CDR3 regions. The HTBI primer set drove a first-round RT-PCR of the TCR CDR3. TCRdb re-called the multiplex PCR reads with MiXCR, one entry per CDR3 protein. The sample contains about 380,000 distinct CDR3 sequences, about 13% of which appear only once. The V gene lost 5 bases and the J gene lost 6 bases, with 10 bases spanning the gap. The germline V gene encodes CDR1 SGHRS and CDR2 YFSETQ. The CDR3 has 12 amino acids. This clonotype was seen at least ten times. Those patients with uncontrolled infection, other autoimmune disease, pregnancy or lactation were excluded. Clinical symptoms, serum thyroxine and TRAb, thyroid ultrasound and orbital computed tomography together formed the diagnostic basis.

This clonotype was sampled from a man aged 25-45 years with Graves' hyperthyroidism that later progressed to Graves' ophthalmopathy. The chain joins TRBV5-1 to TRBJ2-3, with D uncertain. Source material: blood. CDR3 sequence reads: CASRDPSDTQYF. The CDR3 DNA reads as TGCGCCAGCAGGGATCCTTCGGATACGCAGTATTTT. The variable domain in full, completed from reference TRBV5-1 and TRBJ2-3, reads KAGVTQTPRYLIKTRGQQVTLSCSPISGHRSVSWYQQTPGQGLQFLFEYFSETQRNKGNFPGRFSGRQFSNSRSEMNVSTLELGDSALYLCASRDPSDTQYFGPGTRLTVL.